The source of this TCR beta chain is a study of blood T cell repertoires in COVID-19. Study in general: Samples of COVID-19 (acute and convalescent) were obtained from the United States, Italy and Spain. T cells, B-cell-depleted T cells, or PBMCs supplied cDNA or gDNA.

Authors' analysis steps: Amplified reference gene primers provided the basis for estimating nucleated cell counts. The data were produced by immunoSEQ multiplex PCR, yet TCRdb's version contains in-frame clones alone and is incomplete. V and J calls and clone size come straight from that table; D and trimming were deduced from the DNA. This table has roughly 120,000 clones, 85% to 90% appearing once. This clone has more than one count but fewer than ten. Patients at the Seattle site were enrolled during active infection and followed longitudinally. This TCR was recovered from a woman in her sixties or seventies with COVID-19, enrolled during active disease. Sequenced material: peripheral blood.

This CDR3 reads CAWSVTMGNTIYF. The CDR3, as DNA: TGTGCCTGGAGTGTGACTATGGGCAACACCATATATTTT. This sequence joins TRBV30 and TRBJ1-3; D ambiguous. This CDR3 is 13 amino acids long. The V and J ends lost 0 bases and 7 bases respectively, with 10 bases between them. Germline assignment: CDR1 GTSNPN and CDR2 SVGIG (reference sequence). The full variable domain, with the rest looked up from reference TRBV30 and TRBJ1-3, is SQTIHQWPATLVQPVGSPLSLECTVEGTSNPNLYWYRQAAGRGLQLLFYSVGIGQISSEVPQNLSASRPQDRQFILSSKKLLLSDSGFYLCAWSVTMGNTIYFGEGSWLTVV.